These 26 T cell receptor beta chains were all obtained from the same sample, sequenced in a study of T cells expressing NK-cell markers. From the 5' RACE reads, TCRdb lists one entry per CDR3 protein and no DNA. Its listing shows around 470,000 distinct CDR3 sequences. The specimen sequenced was blood T cells: a sorted CD56 or NKG2C T cell subset, CD4+ or CD8+ T cells, or bulk PBMC T cells (not recorded which). These receptors originate from a woman aged 45-59 years in good health.

This chain links TRBV11-2 with TRBJ2-3; checking the TCRdb D call of TRBD2 is not possible without DNA. The CDR3 runs 20 residues. Per germline, CDR1 SGHAT and CDR2 FQNNGV. The CDR3: CASSSLAGGLAGIMADTQYF.

The rearrangement joins TRBV5-1 to TRBJ2-5; the TRBD2 assignment by TCRdb is unverifiable without DNA. The CDR3 totals 15 residues. Germline lookup yields CDR1 SGHRS and CDR2 YFSETQ. The chain's CDR3 is CASSLLAGYPETQYF.

The chain recombines TRBV12-3 or TRBV12-4 with TRBJ2-2. This CDR3 contains 16 residues. CDR3 protein: CASSLRSGSDTGELFF.

This CDR3 reads CASSLVGKAMQYF. The chain links TRBV5-1 to TRBJ2-3; TCRdb designates TRBD2, a call that cannot be tested without DNA. The CDR3 spans 13 residues. Germline lookup yields CDR1 SGHRS and CDR2 YFSETQ.

The rearrangement uses TRBV5-1 and TRBJ2-1; TCRdb's D gene call, TRBD1, goes unchecked for lack of DNA. The germline V gene has CDR1 SGHRS and CDR2 YFSETQ. The CDR3 extends over 17 amino acids. CDR3 sequence reads: CASSFAEGQGGYNEQFF.

V usage is TRBV7-8 and J usage is TRBJ2-1. This CDR3 has 11 amino acids. Germline values: CDR1 SGHVS, CDR2 FQNEAQ. The CDR3: CASGTYNEQFF.

This sequence joins TRBV2 and TRBJ2-5; TCRdb outputs TRBD2, but without DNA this stays unchecked. Germline V lookup: CDR1 SNHLY, CDR2 FYNNEI. The CDR3 is made up of 15 amino acids. The CDR3 protein is CASRHGLAGLETQYF. Using reference TRBV2 and TRBJ2-5 for the parts outside the CDR3, the full variable domain is EPEVTQTPSHQVTQMGQEVILRCVPISNHLYFYWYRQILGQKVEFLVSFYNNEISEKSEIFDDQFSVERPDGSNFTLKIRSTKLEDSAMYFCASRHGLAGLETQYFGPGTRLLVL.

The chain employs TRBV5-1 and TRBJ2-1. In germline, CDR1 is SGHRS, CDR2 YFSETQ. This CDR3 contains 14 residues. The CDR3: CASRTDSSYNEQFF.

J is TRBJ2-3 and V is TRBV5-5; checking the TCRdb D call of TRBD1 is not possible without DNA. The CDR3 runs 16 residues. Germline assignment: CDR1 SGHKS and CDR2 YYEKEE (reference sequence). The CDR3 reads CASSAGTTIGTDTQYF.

The chain uses TRBV27 and TRBJ2-1; TCRdb gives TRBD2 as the D gene, but with no DNA this cannot be confirmed. The germline gives CDR1 MNHEY, CDR2 SMNVEV (reference sequence). The CDR3 totals 14 residues. CDR3 sequence reads: CASRGTRVYNEQFF.

The chain employs TRBV19 and TRBJ1-5; the D call of TRBD1 rests on TCRdb alone, since no DNA is present to check it. There are 14 residues in the CDR3. Germline-derived CDR1 and CDR2 are LNHDA and SQIVND (reference sequence). The CDR3: CASTPDRRAQPQHF.

The chain carries TRBV7-9 and TRBJ2-1; TCRdb names TRBD1, which stays unverified in the absence of DNA. The CDR3 sequence is 13 residues long. Looked up from germline, CDR1 is SEHNR and CDR2 is FQNEAQ (reference sequence). The CDR3: CASRPPSGDEQFF. Using reference TRBV7-9 and TRBJ2-1 for the parts outside the CDR3, the full variable domain is DTGVSQNPRHKITKRGQNVTFRCDPISEHNRLYWYRQTLGQGPEFLTYFQNEAQLEKSRLLSDRFSAERPKGSFSTLEIQRTEQGDSAMYLCASRPPSGDEQFFGPGTRLTVL.

This chain uses TRBV18 with TRBJ2-2; TCRdb reports TRBD2, a call that lacks DNA to check it against. The CDR3 consists of 14 residues. Germline V gene lookup returns CDR1 KGHSH and CDR2 LQKENI. CDR3 sequence: CASSPGPFPGELFF.

This sequence joins TRBV12-3 or TRBV12-4 and TRBJ2-2; TCRdb selects TRBD2, and the lack of DNA leaves this call unchecked. The CDR3 is 12 amino acids. This CDR3 is CASRELGGELFF.

The chain combines TRBV5-1 with TRBJ2-6; TCRdb reports TRBD2, a call that lacks DNA to check it against. The germline V gene encodes CDR1 SGHRS and CDR2 YFSETQ. The length of the CDR3 is 17 residues. The CDR3 reads CASSVSGGARGANVLTF.

V and J are TRBV5-1 and TRBJ1-1; TCRdb picks TRBD1, but there is no DNA to check that call. Germline CDR1 and CDR2: SGHRS and YFSETQ. The CDR3 is 15 amino acids. CDR3 region: CASSPRDRGNTEAFF.

The chain is built from TRBV12-3 or TRBV12-4 and TRBJ2-7; the D call from TCRdb, TRBD2, cannot be confirmed without DNA. The CDR3 is 16 amino acids. This CDR3 is CASSPGLAGGKHEQYF.

The V call is TRBV11-2, the J call TRBJ2-5; TCRdb outputs TRBD2, but without DNA this stays unchecked. Germline V gene data show CDR1 as SGHAT and CDR2 as FQNNGV. The CDR3 length is 14 residues. The CDR3 reads CASSLTSTQETQYF.

J is TRBJ2-1 and V is TRBV15; checking the TCRdb D call of TRBD2 is not possible without DNA. CDR3 size: 15 residues. Germline V CDR1 and CDR2: LNHNV, YYDKDF (reference sequence). CDR3 protein: CATSFGGVSYNEQFF.

The chain recombines TRBV29-1 with TRBJ2-2; TCRdb returns TRBD2, unconfirmable since there is no DNA. This CDR3 spans 13 amino acids. Per germline, CDR1 SQVTM and CDR2 ANQGSEA. The CDR3: CSVEVWGAGELFF.

CDR3: CASRRAGRDNEQFF. The chain joins TRBV11-2 to TRBJ2-1; TCRdb lists TRBD2, though no DNA is available to test this call. Germline CDR1 SGHAT, CDR2 FQNNGV. The CDR3 has 14 residues.

This chain joins TRBV29-1 and TRBJ1-5. Germline loops: CDR1 SQVTM, CDR2 ANQGSEA. This CDR3 region has 12 residues. CDR3 sequence: CSESPGNQPQHF. The full variable domain, with the rest looked up from reference TRBV29-1 and TRBJ1-5, is SAVISQKPSRDICQRGTSLTIQCQVDSQVTMMFWYRQQPGQSLTLIATANQGSEATYESGFVIDKFPISRPNLTFSTLTVSNMSPEDSSIYLCSESPGNQPQHFGDGTRLSIL.

This sequence joins TRBV29-1 and TRBJ2-2; the D call from TCRdb, TRBD2, cannot be confirmed without DNA. CDR1 is SQVTM and CDR2 is ANQGSEA in the germline V gene. There are 15 residues in the CDR3. CDR3 loop: CSVAPRLANTGELFF.

This chain links TRBV20-1 with TRBJ1-1; TCRdb's D gene call, TRBD1, goes unchecked for lack of DNA. The CDR3 is 12 amino acids. Germline V gives CDR1 DFQATT, CDR2 SNEGSKA (reference sequence). CDR3 residues: CSARQGSTEAFF.

The rearrangement joins TRBV7-9 to TRBJ2-1; TCRdb's D call, TRBD2, is unchecked because there is no DNA. CDR1 and CDR2 (germline): SEHNR, FQNEAQ (reference sequence). This CDR3 region has 17 residues. CDR3: CASSFPPPGLGTNEQFF.

J is TRBJ2-7 and V is TRBV10-3; TCRdb gives TRBD2 as the D gene, but with no DNA this cannot be confirmed. This CDR3 spans 13 amino acids. The germline V gene encodes CDR1 ENHRY and CDR2 SYGVKD. Here the CDR3 reads CATEGAGNYEQYF.